A single sample gave rise to the 10 T cell receptor beta chains below, sequenced in a study of cytomegalovirus exposure and HLA in healthy donors. Researchers ran the PCR with 60 Vbeta and 13 Jbeta primers. Assay: immunoSEQ multiplex PCR; the TCRdb copy retains only in-frame clones and omits some. The repertoire consists of roughly 180,000 clones, with roughly 84% occurring once and the leading ten covering around 0.26%. Sequencing input: PBMCs. The receptors were gathered from a boy aged 5-17 years in good health and CMV-seronegative.

This clone is a singleton in its sample. V gene TRBV18 combines with J gene TRBJ1-1, with TRBD1 matching over 7 bases. CDR3 length: 13 amino acids. In germline, CDR1 is KGHSH, CDR2 LQKENI. V trimming: 3 bases; J trimming: 6 bases; junction bases outside the gene matches: 4. The CDR3 nucleotides read TGTGCCAGCTCACCTGCAGGGGGGTCTGAAGCTTTCTTT. Translation: CASSPAGGSEAFF.

This chain uses TRBV9 with TRBJ2-3; the D is unclear. Per germline, CDR1 SGDLS and CDR2 YYNGEE. Trimming left V 0 bases short and J 2 bases short, with 7 bases between. The CDR3 contains 14 residues. The chain's CDR3 is CASSVGSNTDTQYF. For the CDR3, the DNA is TGTGCCAGCAGCGTAGGGTCTAACACAGATACGCAGTATTTT.

The chain links TRBV2 to TRBJ1-5; no definite D call. The CDR3 runs 15 residues. CDR1 and CDR2 from the germline V gene are SNHLY and FYNNEI. V shed 3 bases and J shed 4 bases, with 13 bases lying between them. The CDR3 reads CASSDSNMRNQPQHF. Written as DNA, the CDR3 is TGTGCCAGCAGTGATAGCAATATGAGGAATCAGCCCCAGCATTTT.

This chain's CDR3 is CASSVSGQGFEQYF. For the CDR3, the DNA is TGTGCCAGCAGCGTAAGTGGACAGGGTTTCGAGCAGTACTTC. This chain links TRBV9 with TRBJ2-7; the match to TRBD1 covers 8 bases. After removal of 1 base from V and 6 bases from J, the junction contained 6 bases not matched to a gene. In germline, CDR1 is SGDLS, CDR2 YYNGEE. The CDR3 has 14 amino acids.

The chain has TRBV27 and TRBJ2-7; perhaps TRBD2 as D (6 bases). V was cut by 2 bases and J by 3 bases, with 20 bases left in between. The CDR3 totals 17 residues. Germline values: CDR1 MNHEY, CDR2 SMNVEV (reference sequence). The CDR3 region is CASSLNALPPGGYEQYF. In DNA, the CDR3 is TGTGCCAGCAGTTTAAACGCCTTACCACCCGGGGGCTACGAGCAGTACTTC.

The chain employs TRBV30 and TRBJ1-1, with D perhaps TRBD1 (5 bases). Germline-derived CDR1 and CDR2 are GTSNPN and SVGIG (reference sequence). The ends were cut back, 4 bases at V and 5 bases at J, with 20 bases in the middle. The CDR3 is made up of 15 amino acids. The CDR3 spells CAWTNLGGVGTEAFF. The CDR3 nucleotides read TGTGCCTGGACCAACTTAGGAGGGGTAGGAACTGAAGCTTTCTTT.

Notes on this clone: Other DNA sequences in the sample encode the same CDR3. V gene TRBV27 combines with J gene TRBJ2-1; 9 nucleotides agree with TRBD2. The CDR3 has 14 residues. CDR1 and CDR2 (germline): MNHEY, SMNVEV (reference sequence). J gave up 9 bases and V 3 bases, and 6 bases lay outside the gene matches. The CDR3 sequence is CASSLWREGGEQFF. CDR3 in DNA: TGTGCCAGCAGTTTGTGGCGGGAGGGGGGTGAGCAGTTCTTC.

The sample holds a few counts of this clone. The chain carries TRBV6-4 and TRBJ1-1; possible D gene TRBD1, 5 bases. The CDR3 sequence is 13 residues long. V was shortened by 0 bases and J by 5 bases, with 7 bases between the two germline ends. The germline gives CDR1 MRHNA, CDR2 SNTAGT. The CDR3 sequence is CASSDSDSTEAFF. CDR3 bases: TGTGCCAGCAGTGACTCTGACAGTACTGAAGCTTTCTTT.

The chain employs TRBV16 and TRBJ2-1; D is unclear. V was clipped by 0 bases and J by 6 bases, with 6 bases between them. The CDR3 sequence is 13 residues long. Per germline, CDR1 KGHSY and CDR2 FQNENV. Here the CDR3 reads CASSQSQSNEQFF. CDR3 nucleotide sequence: TGTGCCAGCAGCCAATCACAGTCCAATGAGCAGTTCTTC.

The chain joins TRBV29-1 to TRBJ2-5; D gene ambiguous. This CDR3 comprises 12 residues. Germline CDR1 and CDR2: SQVTM and ANQGSEA. V shed 4 bases and J shed 5 bases, with 11 bases lying between them. CDR3 coding DNA: TGCAGCGTTGTACGGGTCGGGGAGACCCAGTACTTC. Translation gives CSVVRVGETQYF.